This T cell receptor beta chain was documented in a study of cytomegalovirus exposure and HLA in healthy donors. The V and J ends lost 5 bases and 6 bases respectively, with 10 bases between them. This CDR3 contains 12 residues. Germline V gene data show CDR1 as MNHEY and CDR2 as SMNVEV (reference sequence). This table comes from immunoSEQ multiplex PCR, and its TCRdb copy is limited to in-frame clones, with some not included. In the table there are approximately 300,000 clones, roughly 87% of which are singletons. The chain uses TRBV27 and TRBJ1-1; TRBD1 might be the D (6 bases). Sequencing was performed on PBMCs. The sequence was collected from a woman in her twenties or thirties in good health and CMV-seropositive. CDR3 in DNA: TGTGCCAGCAGTCCCCACAGGGCTGAAGCTTTCTTT. This sequence encodes CASSPHRAEAFF.